This T cell receptor (beta chain) is drawn from a study of blood T cell repertoires in COVID-19. On the study more broadly: T cells, B-cell-depleted T cells, or PBMCs supplied cDNA or gDNA.

Sequenced by immunoSEQ multiplex PCR; TCRdb stores in-frame clones only, minus some. This sample yields about 34,000 clones, of which roughly 73% are seen a single time; roughly 14% belongs to the top ten. This receptor was taken from a man aged 80 or over with active or convalescent COVID-19. Sequenced input: peripheral blood.

The CDR3 bases are TGCGCCAGCAGCTTGACAGGACCGAATGAAAAACTGTTTTTT. Protein: CASSLTGPNEKLFF. The genes are TRBV5-1 and TRBJ1-4; maybe TRBD1 (5 bases). The V gene lost 1 base and the J gene lost 5 bases, with 9 bases spanning the gap. The germline gives CDR1 SGHRS, CDR2 YFSETQ. The CDR3 is made up of 14 amino acids.